These 16 T cell receptor beta chains came from one sample sequenced in a study of blood T cell repertoires in COVID-19. Clones were sequenced by immunoSEQ multiplex PCR, and TCRdb holds only the in-frame ones, with some missing. This table has about 80,000 clones, 65% to 85% appearing once. The sequencing input was peripheral blood. The origin of the receptors is a man in his fifties or sixties with active or convalescent COVID-19.

In its sample, this clone was seen a few times. V is TRBV2 and J is TRBJ2-5; a possible D gene is TRBD2 (6 bases). The V end lost 5 bases, the J end lost 2 bases, and 18 bases lay between the germline ends. Germline V lookup: CDR1 SNHLY, CDR2 FYNNEI. This CDR3 has 16 amino acids. Written as DNA, the CDR3 is TGTGCCAGCAGTTTTCCGCTAGCGCAAACTCAAGAGACCCAGTACTTC. Translating it yields CASSFPLAQTQETQYF.

This clone was counted a few times. CDR3 DNA sequence: TGTGCCAGCAGAATCCTTAGCACAGATACGCAGTATTTT. Its protein is CASRILSTDTQYF. V and J are TRBV2 and TRBJ2-3; D is unresolved. V gave up 6 bases and J gave up 0 bases, with 7 bases separating them. CDR1 and CDR2 from the germline V gene are SNHLY and FYNNEI. This CDR3 is built from 13 residues.

The chain is built from TRBV19 and TRBJ2-1; maybe TRBD1 (7 bases). Trimming took off 2 bases at V and 7 bases at J, with 18 bases between the two ends. Germline assignment: CDR1 LNHDA and CDR2 SQIVND (reference sequence). The CDR3 contains 16 residues. The CDR3 DNA reads as TGTGCCAGTAGTATATGGAGGCAGGGGGGTTTGAATGAGCAGTTCTTC. Translating it yields CASSIWRQGGLNEQFF.

The rearrangement uses TRBV19 and TRBJ1-3; D possibly corresponds to TRBD1 (5 bases). This CDR3 is 15 amino acids long. Trimming cost V 0 bases and J 4 bases, with 10 bases left between them. The V gene's germline CDR1 is LNHDA and CDR2 SQIVND (reference sequence). The CDR3 DNA is TGTGCCAGTAGTATAGACGGGGGTTCAGGAAACACCATATATTTT. Its protein product is CASSIDGGSGNTIYF.

This chain links TRBV28 with TRBJ1-2; 7 nucleotides agree with TRBD1. The CDR3 spans 13 residues. V trimming: 3 bases; J trimming: 7 bases; junction bases outside the gene matches: 5. Germline CDR1 MDHEN, CDR2 SYDVKM. The CDR3 DNA sequence: TGTGCCAGCAGTTTGGAGGGGGCTCGTGGCTACACCTTC. This gives the protein CASSLEGARGYTF.

V usage is TRBV6-2 or TRBV6-3 and J usage is TRBJ1-6, with D unclear. The germline V gene encodes CDR1 MNHEY and CDR2 SVGEGT. This CDR3 region has 20 residues. V lost 2 bases, J lost 0 bases, and 20 bases lay in between. The CDR3 protein is CASSYEGYGVGSSYNSPLHF. CDR3 bases: TGTGCCAGCAGTTACGAAGGATACGGGGTGGGGAGCTCCTATAATTCACCCCTCCACTTT.

CDR3 residues: CASSVDRPGGSPLHF. DNA of the CDR3: TGCGCCAGCAGCGTGGACAGGCCGGGTGGTTCACCCCTCCACTTT. This rearrangement joins TRBV10-2 to TRBJ1-6; 7 bases fit TRBD1. The CDR3 loop spans 15 amino acids. Germline V gene lookup returns CDR1 WSHSY and CDR2 SAAADI. Losses at the gene ends were 6 bases for V and 9 bases for J; bases not matched to a gene: 11.

The chain links TRBV27 to TRBJ1-5, with D perhaps matching TRBD1 (6 bases). This CDR3 contains 15 residues. With 4 bases removed from V and 5 bases from J, the gap between germline ends came to 15 bases. Looked up from germline, CDR1 is MNHEY and CDR2 is SMNVEV (reference sequence). In DNA form, the CDR3 reads TGTGCCAGCAGTTCGTTGACAGGTCCGTATCAGCCCCAGCATTTT. Translated, it gives CASSSLTGPYQPQHF.

This clone was observed once. The chain uses TRBV12-5 and TRBJ2-7; D is uncertain. This CDR3 is 13 amino acids long. With 6 bases removed from V and 7 bases from J, the gap between germline ends came to 16 bases. CDR1 and CDR2 from the germline V gene are LGHNT and FRNRAP. The DNA of the CDR3 is TGTGCTAGTGGCGATCAATCTACGTTTGAGCAGTACTTC. Its translation is CASGDQSTFEQYF.

This clone occurred once. The V gene is TRBV6-5, the J gene TRBJ2-4; 7 bases map to TRBD2. This CDR3 contains 13 residues. Trimming took 7 bases from V and 7 from J; bases not matched to a gene: 7. Per germline, CDR1 MNHEY and CDR2 SVGAGI. In DNA, the CDR3 is TGTGCCAGCACCTCGGGGGGTACGAACATTCAGTACTTC. Its translation: CASTSGGTNIQYF.

As DNA, the CDR3 is TGTGCCAGCAGCGTAGCCCCTCCGGCCCGGGACAGGGCAGATACGCAGTATTTT. It is translated as CASSVAPPARDRADTQYF. The chain carries TRBV9 and TRBJ2-3; 9 bases align to TRBD1. CDR3 size: 18 residues. Germline CDR1 SGDLS, CDR2 YYNGEE. V was pared by 0 bases and J by 4 bases, with 12 bases of the junction left unmatched.

This chain uses TRBV10-2 with TRBJ2-1, with 9 bases aligning to TRBD1. The CDR3 runs 13 residues. The junction had 5 bases not matched to a gene; V was cut back by 6 bases and J by 8 bases. Germline values: CDR1 WSHSY, CDR2 SAAADI. CDR3 loop: CASRGTGNDEQFF. The CDR3, as DNA: TGCGCCAGCAGAGGGACAGGGAACGATGAGCAGTTCTTC.

This clone was detected once. The chain combines TRBV15 with TRBJ1-4, with D maybe TRBD1 (5 bases). Germline assignment: CDR1 LNHNV and CDR2 YYDKDF (reference sequence). The CDR3 contains 13 residues. V lost 2 bases, J lost 7 bases, and 8 bases lay in between. CDR3 protein: CATSRMGGEKLFF. The CDR3 region has the DNA TGTGCCACCAGCAGAATGGGGGGTGAAAAACTGTTTTTT.

The chain employs TRBV10-3 and TRBJ2-7; TRBD2 might be the D (5 bases). The germline gives CDR1 ENHRY, CDR2 SYGVKD. The CDR3 has 13 amino acids. The V end lost 6 bases, the J end lost 0 bases, and 9 bases lay between the germline ends. CDR3 nucleotide sequence: TGTGCCATCAGGGTCGGGGACTCCTACGAGCAGTACTTC. It encodes CAIRVGDSYEQYF.

The chain uses TRBV11-2 and TRBJ2-1; TRBD2 aligns across 10 bases. The J segment lost 7 bases and the V segment lost 5 bases, leaving 8 bases of the junction unmatched. The CDR3 is 15 residues long. Germline lookup yields CDR1 SGHAT and CDR2 FQNNGV. CDR3 nucleotides: TGTGCCAGCAGCACCACCCCTAGCGGGGGAAATGAGCAGTTCTTC. Its translation: CASSTTPSGGNEQFF.

This clone was counted a single time. V gene TRBV4-1 combines with J gene TRBJ2-7; 9 bases are shared with TRBD1. Germline loops: CDR1 MGHRA, CDR2 YSYEKL. Trimming cost V 0 bases and J 6 bases; bases outside gene matches: 9. The CDR3 is 16 amino acids. The CDR3 DNA reads as TGCGCCAGCAGCCAAGATAAGGACAGGGGATGGTTCGAGCAGTACTTC. Its translation is CASSQDKDRGWFEQYF.